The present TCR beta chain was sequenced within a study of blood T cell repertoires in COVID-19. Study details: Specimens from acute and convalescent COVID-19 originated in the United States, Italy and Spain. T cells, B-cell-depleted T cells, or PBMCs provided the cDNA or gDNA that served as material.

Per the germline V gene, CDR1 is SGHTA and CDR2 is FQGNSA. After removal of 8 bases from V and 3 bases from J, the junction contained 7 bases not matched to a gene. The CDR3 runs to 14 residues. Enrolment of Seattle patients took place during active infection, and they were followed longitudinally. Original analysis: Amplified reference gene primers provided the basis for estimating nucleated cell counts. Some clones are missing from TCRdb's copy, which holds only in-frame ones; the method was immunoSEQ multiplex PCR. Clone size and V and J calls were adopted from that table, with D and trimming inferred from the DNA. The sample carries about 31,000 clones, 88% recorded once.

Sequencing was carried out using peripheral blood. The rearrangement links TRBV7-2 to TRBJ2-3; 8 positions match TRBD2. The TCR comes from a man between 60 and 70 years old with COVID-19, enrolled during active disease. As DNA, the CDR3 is TGTGCCAGCTGCAGCGGGAGTCGGACAGATACGCAGTATTTT. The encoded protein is CASCSGSRTDTQYF.